The 7 T cell receptor beta chains listed next were all sequenced from one sample in a study of identical twins (dated by TCRdb to about 2016). Libraries were prepared through 5' RACE. Sequencing was carried out with an Illumina HiSeq 2000. TCRdb itself trimmed the public reads at Q25 with fastp, ran MiXCR and retained productive beta chains. Every CDR3 protein is listed once, alongside the most common genes and DNA of its rows. This sample has under 250,000 distinct CDR3 sequences in its table, and 7.5% of those were observed once. The ten largest clones add up to about 1.8% of the sample. A further study also used this sample, focusing on yellow fever vaccine responses in identical twins.

Sample: memory (CD45RO+) T cells sorted from blood. The sample's cell subset or site label is to be understood as: CD45RO+ enriched T cells. These receptors were obtained from a woman under 30 in good health.

This rearrangement joins TRBV30 to TRBJ2-6, with D maybe TRBD2 (5 bases). Germline V gene sequence: CDR1 GTSNPN, CDR2 SVGIG (reference sequence). This CDR3 is 15 amino acids long. V was cut by 0 bases and J by 4 bases, with 10 bases left in between. Here the CDR3 reads CAWSVLGSGANVLTF. The CDR3 DNA follows: TGTGCCTGGAGTGTACTAGGGTCCGGGGCCAACGTCCTGACTTTC.

This clonotype came up many times. This chain links TRBV10-2 with TRBJ2-4; 11 bases fit TRBD2. The CDR3 sequence is 17 residues long. Trimming at V came to 1 base and at J to 0 bases, leaving 2 bases not matched to a gene. CDR1 and CDR2 from the germline V gene are WSHSY and SAAADI. The CDR3 DNA reads TGCGCCAGCAGTGAGTTGACTAGCGGGGTAGCCAAAAACATTCAGTACTTC. This encodes CASSELTSGVAKNIQYF.

This clonotype was found many times. The gene calls are TRBV3-1 and TRBJ2-7; D call uncertain. Germline V gene lookup returns CDR1 LGHDT and CDR2 YNNKEL (reference sequence). V lost 2 bases, J lost 2 bases, and 4 bases lay in between. The CDR3 runs 12 residues. The CDR3 nucleotides read TGTGCCAGCAGCCAACGCACCTACGAGCAGTACTTC. The encoded protein is CASSQRTYEQYF.

This clonotype was recorded at least ten times. This chain links TRBV25-1 with TRBJ2-1, with a weak D call TRBD1 (5 bases). Trimming left V 5 bases short and J 9 bases short, with 17 bases between. The germline gives CDR1 MGHDK, CDR2 SYGVNS. The CDR3 has 14 amino acids. The CDR3 sequence: CASSSPRGQSEQFF. DNA for the CDR3: TGTGCCAGCAGTAGCCCCCGAGGACAAAGTGAGCAGTTCTTC.

The chain couples TRBV6-4 to TRBJ2-1; 7 bases match TRBD2. CDR1 and CDR2 from the germline V gene are MRHNA and SNTAGT. The trim removed 6 bases at V and 3 bases at J, leaving 8 bases unmatched. This CDR3 region has 15 residues. CDR3 sequence reads: CASRTSWQDYNEQFF. The CDR3 DNA reads TGTGCCAGCAGGACTAGCTGGCAAGACTACAATGAGCAGTTCTTC.

The J gene is TRBJ2-3, the V gene TRBV19; 9 bases align to TRBD2. This CDR3 is 16 amino acids long. Germline values: CDR1 LNHDA, CDR2 SQIVND (reference sequence). V shed 4 bases and J 2 bases; nucleotides not matched to a gene: 7. The CDR3 DNA sequence: TGTGCCAGTAGTAGGCTAGCGGGGAGTTTCACAGATACGCAGTATTTT. Its protein product is CASSRLAGSFTDTQYF.

About this clonotype: The junction differs from germline at one of its ends, possibly a read error. This rearrangement joins TRBV3-1 to TRBJ2-1; 7 nucleotides agree with TRBD2. The CDR3 is 17 residues long. CDR1 LGHDT and CDR2 YNNKEL come from the germline V gene (reference sequence). The CDR3 is CACSQESAGDEYNEQFF. The CDR3 DNA reads as TGTGCCTGCAGCCAAGAATCTGCGGGAGATGAATACAATGAGCAGTTCTTC.